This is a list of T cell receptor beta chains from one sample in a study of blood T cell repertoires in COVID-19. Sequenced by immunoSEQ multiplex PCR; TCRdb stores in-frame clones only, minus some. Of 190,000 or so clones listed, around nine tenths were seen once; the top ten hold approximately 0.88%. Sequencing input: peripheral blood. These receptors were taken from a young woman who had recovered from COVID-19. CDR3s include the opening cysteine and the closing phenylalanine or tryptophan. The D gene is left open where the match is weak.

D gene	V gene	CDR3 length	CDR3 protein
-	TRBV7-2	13	CASSTSGQTEQFF
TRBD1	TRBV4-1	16	CASSPHPRDRTHEQYF
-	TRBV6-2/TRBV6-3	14	CASSRDRITDTQYF
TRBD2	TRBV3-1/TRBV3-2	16	CASSFGTSGRYNEQFF
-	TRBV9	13	CASSVAVNTEAFF
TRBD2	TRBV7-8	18	CASSFRLLSGRAGDTQYF
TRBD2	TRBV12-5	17	CASGLVRSSGGMNEQFF
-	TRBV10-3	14	CAISDLELVYGYTF
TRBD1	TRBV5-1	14	CASSPDRGYTEAFF
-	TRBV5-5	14	CASTSGTRQETQYF
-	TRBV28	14	CASSFLTVTETQYF